A selection of T cell receptor beta chains follows, all from one sample in a study of cytomegalovirus exposure and HLA in healthy donors. Using immunoSEQ multiplex PCR, the repertoire was profiled, and TCRdb retains in-frame clones only, with some absent. The table lists around 170,000 clones, around 80% of them singletons. Material: PBMCs. Source of these receptors: a man aged 18-30 years in good health and CMV-seronegative. The CDR3 runs from the conserved cysteine through the conserved F or W. A D gene is named only where the DNA matches it firmly. Clone size, where shown, is once, few, many, or a class for clones that have expanded.

cdr3_length j_call clone_size v_call d_call cdr3_nt cdr3_aa
14 TRBJ1-1 . TRBV11-3 . TGTGCCAGCAGCTTTAGCAGCCTCAACACTGAAGCTTTCTTT CASSFSSLNTEAFF
15 TRBJ1-2 . TRBV7-2 TRBD1 TGTGCCAGCAGCTTAGACAGGGGCCTGCTGAATGGCTACACCTTC CASSLDRGLLNGYTF
15 TRBJ2-7 . TRBV2 TRBD1 TGTGCCAGCGAGGATGTCGACAGGGAGTCTTACGAGCAGTACTTC CASEDVDRESYEQYF
17 TRBJ2-3 . TRBV5-6 TRBD2 TGTGCCAGCAGCACAGGCGCGTGGCGGGAGAGCACAGATACGCAGTATTTT CASSTGAWRESTDTQYF
13 TRBJ2-3 few TRBV7-9 . TGTGCCAGCAGCTTAGGGAGCGCAGATACGCAGTATTTT CASSLGSADTQYF
13 TRBJ1-2 . TRBV5-1 . TGTGCCAGCAGCCTAGACAGTAGGCATGGCTACACCTTC CASSLDSRHGYTF
15 TRBJ2-1 once TRBV6-1 TRBD2 TGTGCCAGCAGTGCCGCAGGGACTAGCAGAAATGAGCAGTTCTTC CASSAAGTSRNEQFF
12 TRBJ1-3 . TRBV10-3 TRBD1 TGTGCCATGACAGGGACTGGAAACACCATATATTTT CAMTGTGNTIYF
15 TRBJ2-7 . TRBV10-3 . TGTGCCATCAGTGAGCTTGGGCAGGCCACCTACGAGCAGTACTTC CAISELGQATYEQYF
13 TRBJ1-1 few TRBV9 . TGTGCCAGCAGCGTAGGAGTAGGGGCTGAAGCTTTCTTT CASSVGVGAEAFF
14 TRBJ2-5 . TRBV5-6 . TGTGCCAGCAGCCCGGGGGAGGACCAAGAGACCCAGTACTTC CASSPGEDQETQYF
18 TRBJ2-6 . TRBV5-1 TRBD2 TGCGCCAGCAGCTTGACTAGCGGGCGTGGCTCTGGGGCCAACGTCCTGACTTTC CASSLTSGRGSGANVLTF
18 TRBJ2-1 . TRBV4-3 TRBD2 TGCGCCAGCAGCCAAGAGGTCCCCGGGACTAGTCGATACAATGAGCAGTTCTTC CASSQEVPGTSRYNEQFF
15 TRBJ1-5 . TRBV4-2 . TGTGCCAGCAGCCGAGAAACCTATAGCAATCAGCCCCAGCATTTT CASSRETYSNQPQHF